A selection of T cell receptor beta chains follows, all from one sample in a study of CD8+ T cells in alopecia areata. Generated by immunoSEQ multiplex PCR, the TCRdb table keeps only in-frame clones and is missing some. The profile shows about 150,000 clones, 55% of them singletons. Sequencing was done on a sample of CD4+ T cells sorted from blood. The source is a human donor in good health. CDR3s include the opening cysteine and the closing phenylalanine or tryptophan. A D gene is named only where the DNA matches it firmly.

V,J,D,CDR3
TRBV9,TRBJ2-6,-,CASSETPGANVLTF
TRBV6-6,TRBJ1-1,-,CAISDQGGTEAFF
TRBV5-1,TRBJ2-5,-,CASRRPQETQYF
TRBV7-8,TRBJ1-2,-,CASSSSTVIYGYTF
TRBV5-6,TRBJ2-3,TRBD2,CASGLAGHGTQYF
TRBV30,TRBJ1-5,-,CASSADSNQPQHF
TRBV15,TRBJ1-1,-,CATSREGGWNTEAFF
TRBV29-1,TRBJ1-1,-,CSVELRGDMNTEAFF
TRBV25-1,TRBJ2-7,TRBD2,CASSESNSGTYEQYF
TRBV6-5,TRBJ1-1,TRBD1,CASSITGERVAFF
TRBV4-1,TRBJ1-1,-,CASSRAREQVRKNTEAFF
TRBV30,TRBJ1-1,-,CAWSVQSTEAFF
TRBV30,TRBJ2-7,-,CAWSVINPSYEQYF
TRBV30,TRBJ2-2,-,CAWSVYWSPGELFF
TRBV2,TRBJ2-7,-,CASSRERYEQYF
TRBV5-1,TRBJ2-1,TRBD2,CASSASGLAGIRSYNEQFF
TRBV7-9,TRBJ2-3,-,CASSRSGLTDTQYF
TRBV11-2,TRBJ2-5,TRBD1,CASSLSAGQAKETQYF
TRBV30,TRBJ1-2,TRBD1,CACLTGKTGYTF
TRBV6-1,TRBJ1-5,-,CASRQGTSLLAQHF
TRBV2,TRBJ2-5,-,CASSYNGETQYF
TRBV30,TRBJ1-3,-,CAWNGIATAGNTIYF
TRBV7-2,TRBJ2-3,-,CASSNLRTDTQYF
TRBV2,TRBJ2-5,TRBD2,CATLRGAVPYPGLEQYF
TRBV2,TRBJ2-3,-,CASTPRELSDTQYF
TRBV15,TRBJ1-5,-,CATSRRDSNQPQHF
TRBV30,TRBJ1-1,-,CAWSTGMNTEAFF
TRBV18,TRBJ2-5,-,CASSPPASPETQYF